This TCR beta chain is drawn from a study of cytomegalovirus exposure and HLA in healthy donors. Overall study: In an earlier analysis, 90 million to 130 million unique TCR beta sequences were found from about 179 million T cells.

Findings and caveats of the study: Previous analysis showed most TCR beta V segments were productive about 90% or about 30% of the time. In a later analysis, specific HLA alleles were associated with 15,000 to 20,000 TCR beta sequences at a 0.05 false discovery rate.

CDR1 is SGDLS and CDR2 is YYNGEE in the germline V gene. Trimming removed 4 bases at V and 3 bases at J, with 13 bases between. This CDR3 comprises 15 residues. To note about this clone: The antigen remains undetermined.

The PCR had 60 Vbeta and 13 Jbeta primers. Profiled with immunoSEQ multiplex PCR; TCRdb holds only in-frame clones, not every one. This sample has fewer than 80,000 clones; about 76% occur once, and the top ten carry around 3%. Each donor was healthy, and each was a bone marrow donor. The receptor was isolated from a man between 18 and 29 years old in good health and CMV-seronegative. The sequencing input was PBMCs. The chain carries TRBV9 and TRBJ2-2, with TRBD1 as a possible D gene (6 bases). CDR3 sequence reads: CASSPRTEHTGELFF. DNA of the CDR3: TGTGCCAGCAGCCCCCGGACAGAGCACACCGGGGAGCTGTTTTTT.